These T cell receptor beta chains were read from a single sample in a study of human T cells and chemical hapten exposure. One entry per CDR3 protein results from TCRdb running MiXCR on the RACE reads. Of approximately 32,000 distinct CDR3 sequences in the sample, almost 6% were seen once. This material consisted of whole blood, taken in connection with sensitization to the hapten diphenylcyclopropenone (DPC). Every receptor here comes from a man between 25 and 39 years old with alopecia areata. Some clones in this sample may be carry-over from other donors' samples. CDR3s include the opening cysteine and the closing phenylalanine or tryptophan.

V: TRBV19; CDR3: CASSTLSGNYNEQFF
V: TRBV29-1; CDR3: CSVAQEPINTEAFF
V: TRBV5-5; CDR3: CASSLETGDYSPLHF
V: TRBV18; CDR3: CASSPQGLFDEQYF
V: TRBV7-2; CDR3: CASSVPLAGDNEQFF
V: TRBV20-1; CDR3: CSARPTSGGPPETQYF
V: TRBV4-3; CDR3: CASSQGGAYEQYF
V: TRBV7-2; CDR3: CASSPRQANEKLFF
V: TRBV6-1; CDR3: CASSEVRYRQGETYEQYF
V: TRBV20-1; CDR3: CSARDLRGNTEAFF
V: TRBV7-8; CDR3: CASSLERVADQETQYF
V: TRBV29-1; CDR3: CSVRDRTYGYTF
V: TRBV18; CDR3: CASSPGQNYQYF
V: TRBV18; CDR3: CASSPPYPGRDTQYF
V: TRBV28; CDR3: CASRDRVGQYF
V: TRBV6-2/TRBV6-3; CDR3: CASSYHSPNYEQYF
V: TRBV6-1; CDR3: CASYAGTLNTEAFF
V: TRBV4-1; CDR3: CASSQAEAVSYEQYF
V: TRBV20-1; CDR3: CSARDLANHEQYF
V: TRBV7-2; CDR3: CASSLQTGLNQPQHF
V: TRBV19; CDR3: CASSIGTSGSFEQFF
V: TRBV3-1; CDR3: CASSLQAETQYF